The T cell receptor (beta chain) described here comes from a study of blood T cell repertoires in COVID-19. Methods used by the authors: The authors estimated nucleated cell counts from reference gene primer amplification. TCRdb's table, derived via immunoSEQ multiplex PCR, lists solely in-frame clones and lacks some. V and J calls and clone size are as listed in that table; D and trimming were resolved from the DNA. The table records 200,000 to 250,000 clones, less than 90% of them present only once. CDR3 length: 14 amino acids. CDR1 MDHEN and CDR2 SYDVKM come from the germline V gene. J lost 2 bases, V lost 10 bases, and 8 bases had no gene match.

This chain uses TRBV28 with TRBJ2-5, with 9 nucleotides matching TRBD2. Material: peripheral blood. This receptor was obtained from a man aged 25 to 45 with active or convalescent COVID-19. This chain's CDR3 is CATLGSGGQETQYF. CDR3 in DNA: TGTGCCACCCTGGGTAGCGGGGGACAAGAGACCCAGTACTTC.